This TCR beta chain appears in the sequencing data of a study of tumor-infiltrating lymphocytes in oesophageal squamous cell carcinoma. This clonotype was observed at least ten times. TCRdb passed the PCR reads through MiXCR, listing each CDR3 protein once. The table records approximately 12,000 distinct CDR3 sequences, less than 55% of them present only once. The TCR was taken from a female donor with esophageal squamous cell carcinoma. The sequenced sample was esophageal tumor tissue.

Written as DNA, the CDR3 is TGTGCCAGCAGACCCGGGGGGGATGGCTACACCTTC. Encoded protein: CASRPGGDGYTF. The gene calls are TRBV27 and TRBJ1-2, with a weak D call TRBD1 (5 bases). This CDR3 is built from 12 residues. Trimming shortened V by 6 bases and J by 6 bases, and 11 bases separated the two germline ends. Germline CDR1 reads MNHEY; CDR2 reads SMNVEV (reference sequence).